This TCR beta chain derives from a study of shared clonotypes between healthy human individuals (dated by TCRdb to 2018 to 2020). About the study as a whole: Three men and a couple of women, aged 18 to 49 years, made up the cohort. To estimate repertoire size and how much clonotypes are shared between individuals, the study performed deep sequencing of blood TCR repertoires from five healthy adults. To increase sequencing depth and limit assay-specific biases, different laboratories used diverse techniques to prepare libraries and sequence TCR repertoires. Each donor's leukapheresis produced roughly between roughly 0.85 and 9 billion PBMCs.

On the study overall, not on this receptor specifically: Sampling was restricted to blood, and TCR repertoires in tissue are likely to differ from TCR repertoires in blood. Based on pairwise subsampling, the degree of clonotype sharing among donors was expected to be affected by sequencing depth. Because the study included a small number of donors, the genetic and exposure-history diversity represented was limited.

Donors were healthy HIV-negative adults with no recently reported acute infections or vaccinations. All donors were Caucasian adults living in Nashville, Tennessee, USA. In the unsorted samples, tens of millions of PBMCs were counted, and genomic DNA was extracted using the QIAamp DNA Blood Mini kit. Blood was obtained by leukapheresis, after which PBMCs were separated by Ficoll-Histopaque density gradient centrifugation and cryopreserved in liquid nitrogen vapor phase. TCR CDR3 regions were amplified from genomic DNA by multiplex PCR using the deep immunoSEQ assay. For each cell subset, the extracted genomic DNA was distributed evenly across all wells of several immunoSEQ 96-well plates, and each plate served as one replicate. Each replicate PCR for unsorted PBMC received 300 to 350 ng genomic DNA, equal to 25,000 to 35,000 T cell genomes. Unsorted PBMC genomic DNA was sequenced across ten immunoSEQ deep assay plates. Purified libraries were measured with a Qubit 3.0 fluorometer, size-checked on a Bioanalyzer 2100, and measured again with the KAPA Library Quantification kit. Every immunoSEQ 96-well plate was sequenced on a dedicated single-read 150-cycle Illumina NextSeq 550 flow cell. From the authors' description of their analysis: Because the immunoSEQ output included only junctional sequences and no quality scores, the filtering could not be the same as the filtering used for full-length reads. Sequences were annotated with PyIR, a Python wrapper for IgBLAST v1.9, and V/J genes and CDR3 were assigned using IMGT germline references. Reads with weak V/J assignments (E-value above 1e-6), missing CDR3, stop codons, out-of-frame junctions, or ambiguous translated residues were removed. V3J clonotypes were defined as sequences sharing an identical inferred V gene, J gene, and CDR3 amino acid sequence. Percentage overlap between repertoires was calculated by dividing the number of shared unique clonotypes by the size of the smaller repertoire. RTK rarefaction, the Chao1 estimator, and Recon v2.1 estimates of unobserved clonotypes were used to assess repertoire richness. Held by TCRdb, this immuneACCESS table contains in-frame sequences only and omits some clones. Under half of the omission traces to an unresolved V gene where checked; the cause of the rest is unknown. That table is the source of V, J and clone size, and D and trimming were worked out from the DNA. The sample yields approximately 500,000 clones; approximately 82% were counted once. Of the sample, more than 10% is held by the ten largest clones.

This clone was observed a handful of times. Its antigen is still unknown. No per-base quality is available; no much larger clone lies one base away. V loses 4 bases at its end and J loses 4 bases; junction bases beyond the gene matches: 12. The CDR3 has 17 amino acids, counting the end cysteine and phenylalanine. Of the read, only the CDR3 DNA is kept; its 51 bases are in frame from base 1. CDR1 MGHRA and CDR2 YSYEKL were looked up in the germline V gene. Source material: PBMCs. Rearrangement joined TRBV4-1 to TRBJ2-7, with 11 central nucleotides matching TRBD2. The clonotype originates from a woman between 40 and 55 years old in good health. Some clones in this sample may be carry-over from other donors' samples. At the DNA level, the sequence is TGCGCCAGCAGCCCGGGACTAGCGGCTCTTAGGGGATACGAGCAGTACTTC. The resulting protein is CASSPGLAALRGYEQYF.